Each of the 26 T cell receptor beta chains below was sequenced from the same sample in a study of shared clonotypes between healthy human individuals. The table came from immunoSEQ multiplex PCR; TCRdb's copy has only in-frame clones and leaves some out. The table has fewer than 650,000 clones, around 77% seen once. Sequencing was done on a sample of PBMCs. The receptor set was obtained from a woman aged 35 to 49 in good health. Some clones in this sample may be carry-over from other donors' samples.

This rearrangement joins TRBV6-1 to TRBJ2-1, with TRBD2 matching 11 bases. Trimming took 6 bases from V and 6 from J; bases not matched to a gene: 1. Germline V lookup: CDR1 MNHNS, CDR2 SASEGT. This CDR3 is built from 13 residues. CDR3 nucleotides: TGTGCCAGCAGGCTAGCGGGAGGCAATGAGCAGTTCTTC. This gives the protein CASRLAGGNEQFF.

The chain links TRBV27 to TRBJ2-7, with 8 bases lining up with TRBD2. Germline V CDR1 and CDR2: MNHEY, SMNVEV (reference sequence). With 3 bases clipped from V and 6 bases from J, the junction kept 10 bases outside the gene matches. CDR3 length equals 15 residues. The DNA for the CDR3 is TGTGCCAGCAGTTTGCGACTAGCGAGCCCCAGCGAGCAGTACTTC. Its protein product is CASSLRLASPSEQYF.

The V gene is TRBV5-5, the J gene TRBJ1-4; 9 positions agree with TRBD1. CDR3 size: 15 residues. Germline CDR1 reads SGHKS; CDR2 reads YYEKEE (reference sequence). The J segment lost 7 bases and the V segment lost 1 base, leaving 5 bases of the junction unmatched. This CDR3 reads CASSLQDRGFEKLFF. The CDR3 DNA is TGTGCCAGCAGCTTGCAGGACAGGGGATTTGAAAAACTGTTTTTT.

The chain carries TRBV5-5 and TRBJ2-7; D might be TRBD1 (6 bases). V was shortened by 2 bases and J by 3 bases, with 12 bases between the two germline ends. Germline V gene data show CDR1 as SGHKS and CDR2 as YYEKEE (reference sequence). This CDR3 is built from 14 residues. In nucleotides, the CDR3 is TGTGCCAGCAGCTTTAACCGGGACAACTACGAGCAGTACTTC. Translated, it gives CASSFNRDNYEQYF.

This sequence joins TRBV5-4 and TRBJ1-1, with D perhaps matching TRBD1 (6 bases). Germline-derived CDR1 and CDR2 are SGHNT and YYREEE (reference sequence). This CDR3 is built from 15 residues. Trimming removed 4 bases from V and 1 base from J, with 14 bases in between. The CDR3 is CASSTPGVGNTEAFF. DNA of the CDR3: TGTGCCAGCAGCACCCCAGGGGTGGGGAACACTGAAGCTTTCTTT.

This clone turned up a few times. The rearrangement links TRBV5-1 to TRBJ2-7, with D perhaps matching TRBD1 or TRBD2 (5 bases each). Germline V gives CDR1 SGHRS, CDR2 YFSETQ. The V end was cut by 3 bases, the J end by 6 bases, with 16 bases between. The CDR3 covers 14 residues. The CDR3 DNA reads TGCGCCAGCAGCTGGGGGATCGCTCGTAGCGAGCAGTACTTC. Amino acids: CASSWGIARSEQYF.

This clone was observed a single time. The chain employs TRBV7-8 and TRBJ1-5; a weak D match, TRBD1 (5 bases). The CDR3 contains 14 residues. In germline, CDR1 is SGHVS, CDR2 FQNEAQ. V was cut by 3 bases and J by 8 bases, with 14 bases left in between. CDR3 sequence: CASSFGRGEEPQHF. The CDR3 region has the DNA TGTGCCAGCAGCTTCGGCCGGGGGGAGGAGCCCCAGCATTTT.

This clone was seen ten or more times. The rearrangement joins TRBV2 to TRBJ2-2, with D tentatively TRBD1 or TRBD2 (5 bases each). The CDR3 has 14 amino acids. The germline V and J ends were trimmed by 6 bases and 7 bases, with 15 bases remaining between them. Germline V gives CDR1 SNHLY, CDR2 FYNNEI. The CDR3 is CASSETGTIGELFF. The CDR3 DNA sequence: TGTGCCAGCAGCGAAACCGGGACGATCGGGGAGCTGTTTTTT.

This sequence joins TRBV6-1 and TRBJ1-5; D is ambiguous. Germline-derived CDR1 and CDR2 are MNHNS and SASEGT. This CDR3 region has 15 residues. Trimming stripped 7 bases from V and 0 bases from J, with 13 bases between. The CDR3 protein is CASTPVRVSNQPQHF. The CDR3 bases are TGTGCCAGCACTCCAGTAAGGGTTAGCAATCAGCCCCAGCATTTT.

The chain is built from TRBV4-1 and TRBJ1-2, with a possible D match to TRBD1 (6 bases). The CDR3 is 15 amino acids. Trimming removed 1 base from V and 4 bases from J, with 13 bases in between. CDR1 is MGHRA and CDR2 is YSYEKL in the germline V gene. The CDR3, as DNA: TGCGCCAGCAGCCAAGGGGGGGCGACCCCCTATGGCTACACCTTC. Translated, it gives CASSQGGATPYGYTF.

This clone was observed a single time. This chain connects TRBV4-3 to TRBJ2-7, with TRBD2 matching 12 bases. Germline CDR1 and CDR2: LGHNA and YSLEER. The V gene end was trimmed by 1 base and the J gene end by 4 bases; junction bases not matched to a gene: 2. The CDR3 covers 15 residues. Written as DNA, the CDR3 is TGCGCCAGCAGCCAAGGACTAGCGGGAGCGTACGAGCAGTACTTC. As protein: CASSQGLAGAYEQYF.

In the case of this clone: Other DNA sequences of this sample code for an identical CDR3. This rearrangement joins TRBV18 to TRBJ2-2, with 10 bases identical to TRBD1. Trimming cost V 3 bases and J 5 bases; bases outside gene matches: 3. This CDR3 spans 15 amino acids. Germline V lookup: CDR1 KGHSH, CDR2 LQKENI. CDR3 amino acids: CASSPRTGGTGELFF. For the CDR3, the DNA is TGTGCCAGCTCACCCCGGACAGGGGGGACCGGGGAGCTGTTTTTT.

The chain carries TRBV28 and TRBJ2-5; 10 bases fit TRBD2. This CDR3 has 15 residues. V shed 3 bases, J shed 3 bases, and the junction held 4 bases outside the gene matches. Per germline, CDR1 MDHEN and CDR2 SYDVKM. CDR3: CASSLTLAGKETQYF. The CDR3 bases are TGTGCCAGCAGTTTGACACTAGCGGGGAAAGAGACCCAGTACTTC.

This clone was detected only once. The J gene is TRBJ1-2, the V gene TRBV28; D gene unclear. The length of the CDR3 is 14 residues. With 3 bases removed from V and 4 bases from J, the gap between germline ends came to 12 bases. In germline, CDR1 is MDHEN, CDR2 SYDVKM. CDR3 protein: CASSLTGEFYGYTF. In nucleotides, the CDR3 is TGTGCCAGCAGTTTGACCGGGGAATTCTATGGCTACACCTTC.

The CDR3 DNA is TGCGCCAGCAGCCACACCGGGGAGCTGTTTTTT. Its protein product is CASSHTGELFF. The chain couples TRBV5-1 to TRBJ2-2; D ambiguous. V lost 4 bases, J lost 3 bases, and 1 base lay in between. CDR1 and CDR2 from the germline V gene are SGHRS and YFSETQ. This CDR3 has 11 residues.

This clone appeared a few times. The chain uses TRBV7-6 and TRBJ2-7, with D hard to call. Germline V lookup: CDR1 SGHVS, CDR2 FNYEAQ. This CDR3 comprises 14 residues. V was trimmed by 1 base and J by 1 base, leaving 8 bases between them. CDR3 coding DNA: TGTGCCAGCAGCTTAGGGACGGATTCCTACGAGCAGTACTTC. It codes for CASSLGTDSYEQYF.

The rearrangement uses TRBV13 and TRBJ2-7; 7 positions match TRBD1. The germline gives CDR1 PRHDT, CDR2 FYEKMQ (reference sequence). This CDR3 comprises 15 residues. With 1 base clipped from V and 2 bases from J, the junction kept 5 bases outside the gene matches. This CDR3 reads CASSLAPDRTYEQYF. CDR3 nucleotide sequence: TGTGCCAGCAGCTTAGCCCCGGACAGGACCTACGAGCAGTACTTC.

V is TRBV5-1 and J is TRBJ2-1; 7 nucleotides agree with TRBD2. The CDR3 totals 15 residues. J was trimmed by 6 bases and V by 7 bases; bases with no gene match: 13. Germline-derived CDR1 and CDR2 are SGHRS and YFSETQ. Here the CDR3 reads CASSGASGPTNEQFF. The CDR3 DNA reads TGCGCCAGCTCCGGGGCTAGCGGACCAACCAATGAGCAGTTCTTC.

The chain couples TRBV30 to TRBJ2-5; 11 positions agree with TRBD2. Germline assignment: CDR1 GTSNPN and CDR2 SVGIG (reference sequence). This CDR3 region has 14 residues. With V trimmed by 3 bases and J by 6 bases, 6 bases remained unmatched. The chain's CDR3 is CAWSLAGGFQTQYF. The CDR3 coding sequence is TGTGCCTGGAGCTTAGCGGGAGGGTTTCAGACCCAGTACTTC. The full variable domain, rest sourced from reference TRBV30 and TRBJ2-5, is SQTIHQWPATLVQPVGSPLSLECTVEGTSNPNLYWYRQAAGRGLQLLFYSVGIGQISSEVPQNLSASRPQDRQFILSSKKLLLSDSGFYLCAWSLAGGFQTQYFGPGTRLLVL.

The chain is built from TRBV14 and TRBJ1-1; perhaps TRBD1 as D (6 bases). The V end was cut by 4 bases, the J end by 3 bases, with 12 bases between. CDR1 SGHDN and CDR2 FVKESK come from the germline V gene. This CDR3 has 14 amino acids. CDR3 residues: CASSPSHRDTEAFF. CDR3 in DNA: TGTGCCAGCAGCCCTAGTCACAGGGACACTGAAGCTTTCTTT.

There are a few counts of this clone. The chain links TRBV7-6 to TRBJ2-5, with 8 bases matching TRBD1. J lost 4 bases, V lost 5 bases, and 9 bases had no gene match. The CDR3 contains 15 residues. The germline V gene encodes CDR1 SGHVS and CDR2 FNYEAQ. The CDR3 DNA follows: TGTGCCAGCAGCGGGCCCAGGGGGCGCGTAGAGACCCAGTACTTC. This translates into CASSGPRGRVETQYF.

CDR3 coding DNA: TGTGCCAGCAGAAACCTTGGGGGGACTGAAGCTTTCTTT. This translates into CASRNLGGTEAFF. The rearrangement uses TRBV11-2 and TRBJ1-1, with D possibly being TRBD1 (5 bases). CDR3 length: 13 residues. The germline V gene has CDR1 SGHAT and CDR2 FQNNGV. V lost 6 bases, J lost 5 bases, and 13 bases lay in between. Using reference TRBV11-2 and TRBJ1-1 for the parts outside the CDR3, the full variable domain is EAGVAQSPRYKIIEKRQSVAFWCNPISGHATLYWYQQILGQGPKLLIQFQNNGVVDDSQLPKDRFSAERLKGVDSTLKIQPAKLEDSAVYLCASRNLGGTEAFFGQGTRLTVV.

The V call is TRBV29-1, the J call TRBJ1-1, with D possibly matching TRBD1 (5 bases). The CDR3 totals 14 residues. The V end lost 4 bases, the J end lost 5 bases, and 17 bases lay between the germline ends. Per the germline V gene, CDR1 is SQVTM and CDR2 is ANQGSEA. This CDR3 is CSVGAGGGGTEAFF. CDR3 DNA: TGCAGCGTTGGGGCGGGAGGTGGGGGAACTGAAGCTTTCTTT.

In DNA form, the CDR3 reads TGTGCCAGCTCACCTTCGGGGGGCGCGGGTCAGCCCCAGCATTTT. This encodes CASSPSGGAGQPQHF. The chain employs TRBV18 and TRBJ1-5; D is possibly TRBD1 (6 bases). V was trimmed by 3 bases and J by 6 bases, leaving 15 bases between them. The germline CDR1 and CDR2 sequences are KGHSH and LQKENI. The CDR3 loop spans 15 amino acids.

CDR3 region: CASSFSGSPDTQYF. In nucleotides, the CDR3 is TGTGCCAGCAGCTTCAGCGGGAGCCCAGATACGCAGTATTTT. The chain joins TRBV7-8 to TRBJ2-3; TRBD2 matches at 8 bases. V shed 3 bases and J 4 bases; nucleotides not matched to a gene: 3. The CDR3 runs 14 residues. Germline CDR1 SGHVS, CDR2 FQNEAQ. Full variable domain (remainder filled in from reference TRBV7-8 and TRBJ2-3): GAGVSQSPRYKVAKRGQDVALRCDPISGHVSLFWYQQALGQGPEFLTYFQNEAQLDKSGLPSDRFFAERPEGSVSTLKIQRTQQEDSAVYLCASSFSGSPDTQYFGPGTRLTVL.

This chain uses TRBV10-3 with TRBJ2-5; D gene unclear. The CDR3 has 14 residues. Germline loops: CDR1 ENHRY, CDR2 SYGVKD. V was cut by 2 bases and J by 7 bases, with 14 bases left in between. CDR3: CAISEGSALRTQYF. The CDR3 DNA reads TGTGCCATCAGTGAGGGTTCAGCGCTGAGGACCCAGTACTTC.